This T cell receptor beta chain was captured by sequencing in a study of blood T cell repertoires in COVID-19. The CDR3 extends over 13 amino acids. Trimming pared 4 bases from V and 1 base from J, leaving 7 bases between. Germline CDR1 LNHDA, CDR2 SQIVND (reference sequence). Sequencing was performed with immunoSEQ multiplex PCR; in TCRdb, only in-frame clones are kept and a portion is missing. The sample contains around 91,000 clones, about 85% of which appear only once. Sequenced sample: peripheral blood. The chain couples TRBV19 to TRBJ1-1; no definite D call. This clonotype was sampled from a human donor in a cohort sampled during active COVID-19. Here the CDR3 DNA reads TGTGCCAGTAGTACTACGGGGAACACTGAAGCTTTCTTT. Translating gives CASSTTGNTEAFF.